This note documents a single T cell receptor (beta chain) sequence. These data originate in a study of blood T cell repertoires in COVID-19. Across the whole study: Acute and convalescent COVID-19 samples came from the United States, Italy and Spain. From T cells, B-cell-depleted T cells, or PBMCs came the material, which was cDNA or gDNA.

Original methodology: It was from reference gene primer amplification that nucleated cell counts were estimated. Assay used: immunoSEQ multiplex PCR; TCRdb lists only in-frame clones, some missing. V and J calls and clone size are those listed in that table; D and trimming were worked out from the DNA. The sample carries 150,000 to 200,000 clones, 85% to 90% recorded once. The CDR3 sequence is 16 residues long. Germline V gene sequence: CDR1 MNHEY, CDR2 SMNVEV (reference sequence). With 6 bases clipped from V and 7 bases from J, the junction kept 10 bases outside the gene matches. This clonotype was sampled from a man aged 35-49 years with active or convalescent COVID-19. The chain carries TRBV27 and TRBJ2-2; TRBD1 aligns across 11 bases. The sample was peripheral blood. CDR3 amino acids: CASRPWGQGGNGELFF. The DNA of the CDR3 is TGTGCCAGCAGACCCTGGGGACAGGGGGGTAACGGGGAGCTGTTTTTT.